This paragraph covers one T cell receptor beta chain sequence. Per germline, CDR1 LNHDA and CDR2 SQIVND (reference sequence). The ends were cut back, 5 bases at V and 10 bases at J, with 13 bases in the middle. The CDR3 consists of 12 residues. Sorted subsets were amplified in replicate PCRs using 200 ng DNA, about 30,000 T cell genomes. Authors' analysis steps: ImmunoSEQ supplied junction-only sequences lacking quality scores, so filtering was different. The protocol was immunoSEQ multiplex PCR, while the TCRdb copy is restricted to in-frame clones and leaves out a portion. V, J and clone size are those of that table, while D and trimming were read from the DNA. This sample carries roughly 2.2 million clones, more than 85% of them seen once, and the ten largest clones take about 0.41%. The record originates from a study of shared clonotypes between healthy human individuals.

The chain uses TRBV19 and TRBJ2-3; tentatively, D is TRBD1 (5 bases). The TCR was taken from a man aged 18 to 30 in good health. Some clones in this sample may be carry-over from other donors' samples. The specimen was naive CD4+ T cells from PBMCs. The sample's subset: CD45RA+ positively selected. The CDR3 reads CASSASGPPQYF. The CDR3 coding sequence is TGTGCCAGTAGTGCCTCAGGGCCTCCGCAGTATTTT.